These T cell receptor beta chains were read from a single sample in a study of blood T cell repertoires in COVID-19. Here immunoSEQ multiplex PCR was the method, and the copy in TCRdb shows in-frame clones only, minus some. Of about 87,000 clones in the sample, about four fifths were seen once. Input material: peripheral blood. These receptors originate from a woman in her 70s with acute or convalescent COVID-19. Both conserved end residues are part of each CDR3. Each record gives: J gene, D gene, CDR3 length, clone size, V gene, CDR3 protein, CDR3 DNA. D genes are given only for firm matches. Size is stated for part of the rows, as once, few or many counts, or as a class when the clone is expanded.

J gene: TRBJ2-3; D gene: TRBD2; CDR3 length: 16; clone size: .; V gene: TRBV5-1; CDR3 protein: CASSLRTSGGTDTQYF; CDR3 DNA: TGCGCCAGCAGCTTGCGGACTAGCGGGGGCACAGATACGCAGTATTTT
J gene: TRBJ1-4; D gene: TRBD1; CDR3 length: 18; clone size: .; V gene: TRBV28; CDR3 protein: CASSPPGQGVATNEKLFF; CDR3 DNA: TGTGCCAGCAGTCCCCCGGGACAGGGGGTGGCAACTAATGAAAAACTGTTTTTT
J gene: TRBJ2-7; D gene: .; CDR3 length: 13; clone size: .; V gene: TRBV19; CDR3 protein: CASSIQRENEQYF; CDR3 DNA: TGTGCCAGTAGTATCCAACGGGAAAACGAGCAGTACTTC
J gene: TRBJ2-2; D gene: TRBD2; CDR3 length: 16; clone size: .; V gene: TRBV9; CDR3 protein: CASSVGAGANTGELFF; CDR3 DNA: TGTGCCAGCAGCGTAGGAGCGGGGGCCAACACCGGGGAGCTGTTTTTT
J gene: TRBJ2-5; D gene: TRBD1; CDR3 length: 15; clone size: .; V gene: TRBV5-1; CDR3 protein: CASSPGQGWQETQYF; CDR3 DNA: TGCGCCAGCAGTCCGGGACAGGGGTGGCAAGAGACCCAGTACTTC
J gene: TRBJ1-2; D gene: .; CDR3 length: 14; clone size: .; V gene: TRBV5-1; CDR3 protein: CASSGGSAVYGYTF; CDR3 DNA: TGCGCCAGCAGCGGCGGGTCGGCGGTCTATGGCTACACCTTC
J gene: TRBJ1-1; D gene: TRBD1; CDR3 length: 14; clone size: few; V gene: TRBV9; CDR3 protein: CASSRLQGGTEAFF; CDR3 DNA: TGTGCCAGCAGCAGACTTCAGGGGGGCACTGAAGCTTTCTTT
J gene: TRBJ1-5; D gene: .; CDR3 length: 12; clone size: .; V gene: TRBV2; CDR3 protein: CASSLSNQPQHF; CDR3 DNA: TGTGCCAGCAGTCTAAGCAATCAGCCCCAGCATTTT
J gene: TRBJ2-1; D gene: TRBD2; CDR3 length: 17; clone size: .; V gene: TRBV5-1; CDR3 protein: CASSLDGGGSSYNEQFF; CDR3 DNA: TGCGCCAGCAGCCTGGACGGGGGAGGGAGCTCCTACAATGAGCAGTTCTTC
J gene: TRBJ2-5; D gene: TRBD1; CDR3 length: 15; clone size: once; V gene: TRBV6-5; CDR3 protein: CASSYQTGGQETQYF; CDR3 DNA: TGTGCCAGCAGTTACCAAACAGGGGGCCAAGAGACCCAGTACTTC
J gene: TRBJ1-6; D gene: TRBD1; CDR3 length: 14; clone size: .; V gene: TRBV10-3; CDR3 protein: CAITPDRGNSPLHF; CDR3 DNA: TGTGCCATCACCCCGGACAGGGGGAATTCACCCCTCCACTTT
J gene: TRBJ2-5; D gene: TRBD2; CDR3 length: 16; clone size: .; V gene: TRBV5-1; CDR3 protein: CASSLGSGGNQETQYF; CDR3 DNA: TGCGCCAGCAGCTTGGGGAGCGGGGGGAATCAAGAGACCCAGTACTTC
J gene: TRBJ1-5; D gene: .; CDR3 length: 15; clone size: once; V gene: TRBV6-5; CDR3 protein: CASKRAGPNNQPQHF; CDR3 DNA: TGTGCCAGCAAGCGTGCCGGTCCTAACAATCAGCCCCAGCATTTT
J gene: TRBJ2-7; D gene: TRBD1; CDR3 length: 15; clone size: few; V gene: TRBV19; CDR3 protein: CASSLRQGASYEQYF; CDR3 DNA: TGTGCCAGTAGTCTTAGACAGGGCGCGTCCTACGAGCAGTACTTC
J gene: TRBJ1-6; D gene: TRBD1; CDR3 length: 13; clone size: .; V gene: TRBV10-3; CDR3 protein: CATGQNYNSPLHF; CDR3 DNA: TGTGCCACGGGACAGAATTATAATTCACCCCTCCACTTT
J gene: TRBJ1-1; D gene: TRBD1; CDR3 length: 15; clone size: .; V gene: TRBV18; CDR3 protein: CASSSRQGADTEAFF; CDR3 DNA: TGTGCCAGCTCATCCCGACAGGGGGCAGACACTGAAGCTTTCTTT
J gene: TRBJ2-7; D gene: TRBD2; CDR3 length: 17; clone size: .; V gene: TRBV5-4; CDR3 protein: CASGARTSGGRSYEQYF; CDR3 DNA: TGTGCCAGCGGCGCACGGACTAGCGGGGGCCGCTCCTACGAGCAGTACTTC
J gene: TRBJ2-3; D gene: TRBD2; CDR3 length: 16; clone size: .; V gene: TRBV25-1; CDR3 protein: CASSLAGGGGTDTQYF; CDR3 DNA: TGTGCCAGCAGTTTAGCGGGGGGCGGGGGCACAGATACGCAGTATTTT
J gene: TRBJ1-1; D gene: .; CDR3 length: 13; clone size: .; V gene: TRBV27; CDR3 protein: CASSSRGSTEAFF; CDR3 DNA: TGTGCCAGCAGTTCTAGGGGTAGCACTGAAGCTTTCTTT
J gene: TRBJ2-7; D gene: .; CDR3 length: 14; clone size: .; V gene: TRBV4-1; CDR3 protein: CASSLGLVPHEQYF; CDR3 DNA: TGCGCCAGCAGCCTAGGACTGGTTCCTCACGAGCAGTACTTC
J gene: TRBJ1-2; D gene: .; CDR3 length: 13; clone size: once; V gene: TRBV3-1/TRBV3-2; CDR3 protein: CASSLTTDYGYTF; CDR3 DNA: TGTGCCAGCAGCCTAACGACAGACTATGGCTACACCTTC
J gene: TRBJ1-6; D gene: .; CDR3 length: 14; clone size: .; V gene: TRBV27; CDR3 protein: CASHGSSYNSPLHF; CDR3 DNA: TGTGCCAGCCACGGGAGCTCCTATAATTCACCCCTCCACTTT